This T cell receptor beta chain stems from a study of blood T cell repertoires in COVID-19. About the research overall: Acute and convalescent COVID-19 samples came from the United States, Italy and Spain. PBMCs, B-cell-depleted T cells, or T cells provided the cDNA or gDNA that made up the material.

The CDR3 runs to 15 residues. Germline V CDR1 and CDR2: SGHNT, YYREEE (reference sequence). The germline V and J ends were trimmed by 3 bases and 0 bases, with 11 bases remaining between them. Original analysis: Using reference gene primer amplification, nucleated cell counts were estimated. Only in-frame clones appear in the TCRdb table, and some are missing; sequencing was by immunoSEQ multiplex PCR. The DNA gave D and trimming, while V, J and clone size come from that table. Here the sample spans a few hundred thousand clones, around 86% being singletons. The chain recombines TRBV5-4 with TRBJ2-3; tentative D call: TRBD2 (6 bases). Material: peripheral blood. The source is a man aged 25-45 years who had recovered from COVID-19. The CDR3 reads CASSSFGGSTDTQYF. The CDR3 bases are TGTGCCAGCAGCTCCTTTGGGGGGAGCACAGATACGCAGTATTTT.